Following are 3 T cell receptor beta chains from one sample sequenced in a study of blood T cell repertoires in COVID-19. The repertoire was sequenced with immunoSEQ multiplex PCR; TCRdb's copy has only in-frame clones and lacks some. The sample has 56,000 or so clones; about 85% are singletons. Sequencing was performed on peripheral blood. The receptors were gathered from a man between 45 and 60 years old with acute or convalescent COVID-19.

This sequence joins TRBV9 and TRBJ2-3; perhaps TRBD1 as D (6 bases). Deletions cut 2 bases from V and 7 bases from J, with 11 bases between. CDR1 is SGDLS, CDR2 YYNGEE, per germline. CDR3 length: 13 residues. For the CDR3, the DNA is TGTGCCAGCAGCGTCTTACAGGGACATACGCAGTATTTT. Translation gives CASSVLQGHTQYF.

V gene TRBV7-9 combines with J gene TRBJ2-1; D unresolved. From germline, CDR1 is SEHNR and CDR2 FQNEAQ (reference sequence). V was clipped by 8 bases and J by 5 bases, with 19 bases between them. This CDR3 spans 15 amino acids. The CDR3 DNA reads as TGTGCCAGCGGAGTCTTTTTGCAATACAACAATGAGCAGTTCTTC. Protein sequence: CASGVFLQYNNEQFF.

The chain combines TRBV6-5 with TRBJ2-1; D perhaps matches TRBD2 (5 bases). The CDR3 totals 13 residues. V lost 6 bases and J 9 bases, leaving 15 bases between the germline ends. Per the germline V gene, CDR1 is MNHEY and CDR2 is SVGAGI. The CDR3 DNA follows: TGTGCCAGCAGCCTTAGCGCCCCCTCTGAGCAGTTCTTC. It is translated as CASSLSAPSEQFF.